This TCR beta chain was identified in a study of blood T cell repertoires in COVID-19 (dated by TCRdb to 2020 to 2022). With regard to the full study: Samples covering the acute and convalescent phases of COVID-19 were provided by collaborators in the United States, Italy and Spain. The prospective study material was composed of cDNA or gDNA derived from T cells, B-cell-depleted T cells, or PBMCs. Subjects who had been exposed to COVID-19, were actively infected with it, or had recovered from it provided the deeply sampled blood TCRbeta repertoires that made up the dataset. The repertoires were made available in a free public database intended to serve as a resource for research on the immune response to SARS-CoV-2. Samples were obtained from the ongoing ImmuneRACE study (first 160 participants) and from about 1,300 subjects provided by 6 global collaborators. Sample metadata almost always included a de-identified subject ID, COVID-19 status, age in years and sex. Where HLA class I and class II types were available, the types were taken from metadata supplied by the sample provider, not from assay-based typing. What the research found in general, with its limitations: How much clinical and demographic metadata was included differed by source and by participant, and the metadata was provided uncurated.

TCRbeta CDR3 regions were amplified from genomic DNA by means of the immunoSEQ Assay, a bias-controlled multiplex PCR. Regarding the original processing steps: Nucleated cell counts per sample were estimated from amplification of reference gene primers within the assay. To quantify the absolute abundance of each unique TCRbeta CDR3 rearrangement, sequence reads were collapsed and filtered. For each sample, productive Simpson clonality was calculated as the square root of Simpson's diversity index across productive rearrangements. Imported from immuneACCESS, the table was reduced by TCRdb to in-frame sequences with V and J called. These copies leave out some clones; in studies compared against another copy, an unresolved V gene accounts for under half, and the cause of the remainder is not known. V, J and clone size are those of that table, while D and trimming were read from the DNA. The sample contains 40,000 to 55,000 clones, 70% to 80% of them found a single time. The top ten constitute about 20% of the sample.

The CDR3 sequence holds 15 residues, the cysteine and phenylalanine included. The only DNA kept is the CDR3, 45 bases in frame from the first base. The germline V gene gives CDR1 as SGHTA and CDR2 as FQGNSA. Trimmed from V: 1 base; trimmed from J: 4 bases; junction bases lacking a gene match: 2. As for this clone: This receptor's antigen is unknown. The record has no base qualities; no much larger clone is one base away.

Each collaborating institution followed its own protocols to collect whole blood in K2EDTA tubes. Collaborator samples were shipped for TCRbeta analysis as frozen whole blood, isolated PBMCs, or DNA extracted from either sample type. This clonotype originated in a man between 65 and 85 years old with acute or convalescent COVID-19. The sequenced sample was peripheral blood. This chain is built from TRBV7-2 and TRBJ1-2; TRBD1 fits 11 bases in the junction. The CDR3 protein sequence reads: CASSLGGTGGYGYTF. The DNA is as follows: TGTGCCAGCAGCTTAGGCGGGACAGGGGGCTATGGCTACACCTTC.